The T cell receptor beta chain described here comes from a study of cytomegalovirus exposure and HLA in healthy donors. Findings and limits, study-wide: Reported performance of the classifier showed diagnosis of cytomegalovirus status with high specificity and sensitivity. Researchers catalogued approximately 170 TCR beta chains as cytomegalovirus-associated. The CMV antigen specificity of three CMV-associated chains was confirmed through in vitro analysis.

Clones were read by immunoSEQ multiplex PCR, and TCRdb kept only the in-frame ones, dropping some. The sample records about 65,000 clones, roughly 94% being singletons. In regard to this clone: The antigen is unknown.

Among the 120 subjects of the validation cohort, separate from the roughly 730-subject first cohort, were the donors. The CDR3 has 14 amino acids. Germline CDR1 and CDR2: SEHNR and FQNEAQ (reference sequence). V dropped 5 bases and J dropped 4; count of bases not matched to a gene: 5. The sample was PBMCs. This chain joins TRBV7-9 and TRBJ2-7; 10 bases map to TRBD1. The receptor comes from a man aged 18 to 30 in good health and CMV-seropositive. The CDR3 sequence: CASSPGTGEYEQYF. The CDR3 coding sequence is TGTGCCAGCAGCCCCGGGACAGGGGAGTACGAGCAGTACTTC.